The subject of this entry is one TCR beta chain. Each CDR3 protein gets one entry after TCRdb re-called the RT-PCR reads with MiXCR. The sample records hundreds of thousands of distinct CDR3 sequences, 11% being singletons. The data belong to a study of response to subunit inactivated influenza vaccine. These records were also assigned to another study, of T cells expressing NK-cell markers. That study adds: 5'RACE template switching with UMIs produced the TCR beta cDNA.

The sample consisted of PBMCs from blood, taken on the day of vaccination. The TCR originated in a man aged 45 to 65 who received an inactivated influenza vaccine.

CDR3 in DNA: TGCAGCGCGGGACAGCTCGGGGAGACCCAGTACTTC. It specifies CSAGQLGETQYF. J is TRBJ2-5 and V is TRBV29-1; 7 positions match TRBD1. Trimming removed 7 bases from V and 5 bases from J; junction bases left unmatched: 7. Per the germline V gene, CDR1 is SQVTM and CDR2 is ANQGSEA. CDR3 length: 12 amino acids.